This paragraph covers one TCR beta chain sequence. Its target is not known. The sample is drawn from a study of shared clonotypes between healthy human individuals. About the research overall: Participating donors consisted of two women and a few men aged 18 to 49.

Profiled with immunoSEQ multiplex PCR; TCRdb holds only in-frame clones, not every one. Of fewer than 600,000 clones in the sample, around 77% are singletons; the top ten hold 12%. The germline CDR1 and CDR2 sequences are SGHNT and YENEEA. The CDR3 sequence is 15 residues long. V was pared by 1 base and J by 4 bases, with 5 bases of the junction left unmatched. Study-wide results and caveats: Clonotype sharing among donors, it was expected, would be affected by sequencing depth.

Sequencing used PBMCs. This sequence joins TRBV11-3 and TRBJ2-7, with 9 bases identical to TRBD2. This sequence was found in a woman aged 40 to 50 in good health. Some clones in this sample may be carry-over from other donors' samples. The CDR3 sequence: CASSLGGGARYEQYF. CDR3 nucleotide sequence: TGTGCCAGCAGCTTAGGCGGGGGGGCCCGTTACGAGCAGTACTTC.